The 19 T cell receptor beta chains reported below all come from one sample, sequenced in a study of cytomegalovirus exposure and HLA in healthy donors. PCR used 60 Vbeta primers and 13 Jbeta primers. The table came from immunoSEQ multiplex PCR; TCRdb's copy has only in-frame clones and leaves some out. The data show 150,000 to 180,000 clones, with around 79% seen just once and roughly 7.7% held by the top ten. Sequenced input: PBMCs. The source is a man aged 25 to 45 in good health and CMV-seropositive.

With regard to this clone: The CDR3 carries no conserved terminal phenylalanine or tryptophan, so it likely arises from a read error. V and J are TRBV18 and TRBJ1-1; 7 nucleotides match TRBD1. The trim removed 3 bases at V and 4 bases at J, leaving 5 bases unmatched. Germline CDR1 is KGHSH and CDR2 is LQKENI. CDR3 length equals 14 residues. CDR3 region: CASSPGQRSTEAFL. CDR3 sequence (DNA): TGTGCCAGCTCACCGGGACAGAGGAGCACTGAAGCTTTCCTT.

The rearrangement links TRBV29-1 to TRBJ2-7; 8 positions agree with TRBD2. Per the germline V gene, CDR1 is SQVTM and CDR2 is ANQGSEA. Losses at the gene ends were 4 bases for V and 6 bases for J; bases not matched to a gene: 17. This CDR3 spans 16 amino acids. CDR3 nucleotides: TGCAGCGTTGCCCCACCTTCCGCGGGAGGCCCCCCCGAGCAGTACTTC. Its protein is CSVAPPSAGGPPEQYF.

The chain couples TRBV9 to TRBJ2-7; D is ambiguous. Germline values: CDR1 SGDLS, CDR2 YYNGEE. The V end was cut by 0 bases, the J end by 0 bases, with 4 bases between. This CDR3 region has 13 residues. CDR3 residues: CASSVASSYEQYF. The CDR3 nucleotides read TGTGCCAGCAGCGTAGCCAGCTCCTACGAGCAGTACTTC.

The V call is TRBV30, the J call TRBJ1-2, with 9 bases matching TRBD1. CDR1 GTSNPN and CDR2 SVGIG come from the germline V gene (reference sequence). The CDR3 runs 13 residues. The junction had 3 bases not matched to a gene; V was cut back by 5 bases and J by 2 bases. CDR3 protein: CAWGDRANYGYTF. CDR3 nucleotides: TGTGCCTGGGGGGACAGGGCCAACTATGGCTACACCTTC.

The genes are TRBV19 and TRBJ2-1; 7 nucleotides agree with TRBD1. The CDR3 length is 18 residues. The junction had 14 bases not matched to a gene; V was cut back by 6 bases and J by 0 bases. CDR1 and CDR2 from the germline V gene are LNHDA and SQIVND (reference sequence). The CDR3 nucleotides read TGTGCCAGTAGCCAGGACAGGCCGATACTTTCCTCCTACAATGAGCAGTTCTTC. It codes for CASSQDRPILSSYNEQFF.

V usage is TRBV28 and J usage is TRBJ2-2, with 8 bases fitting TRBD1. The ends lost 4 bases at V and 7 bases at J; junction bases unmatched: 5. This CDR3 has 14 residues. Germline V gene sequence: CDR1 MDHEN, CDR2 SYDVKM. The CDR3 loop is CASSYPGGGGELFF. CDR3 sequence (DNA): TGTGCCAGCAGTTATCCAGGGGGCGGCGGGGAGCTGTTTTTT.

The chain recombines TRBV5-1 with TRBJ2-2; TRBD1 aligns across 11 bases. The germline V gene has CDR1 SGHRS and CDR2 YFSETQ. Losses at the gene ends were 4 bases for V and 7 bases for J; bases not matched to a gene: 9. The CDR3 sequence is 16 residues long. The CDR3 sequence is CASSLGQGAGIGELFF. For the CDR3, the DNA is TGCGCCAGCAGCCTCGGACAGGGGGCGGGTATCGGGGAGCTGTTTTTT. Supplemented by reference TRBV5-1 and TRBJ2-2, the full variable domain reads KAGVTQTPRYLIKTRGQQVTLSCSPISGHRSVSWYQQTPGQGLQFLFEYFSETQRNKGNFPGRFSGRQFSNSRSEMNVSTLELGDSALYLCASSLGQGAGIGELFFGEGSRLTVL.

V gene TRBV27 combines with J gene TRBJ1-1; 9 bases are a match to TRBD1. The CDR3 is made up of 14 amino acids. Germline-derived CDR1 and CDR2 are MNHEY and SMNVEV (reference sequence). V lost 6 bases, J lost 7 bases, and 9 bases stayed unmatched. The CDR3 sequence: CASSLHRGLNEAFF. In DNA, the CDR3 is TGTGCCAGCAGCTTACACAGGGGGCTTAATGAAGCTTTCTTT.

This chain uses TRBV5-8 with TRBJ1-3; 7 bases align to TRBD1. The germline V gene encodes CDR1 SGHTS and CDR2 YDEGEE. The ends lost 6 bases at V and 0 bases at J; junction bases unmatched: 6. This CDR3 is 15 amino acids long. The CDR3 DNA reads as TGTGCCAGCACCCCACAGGGGTACTCTGGAAACACCATATATTTT. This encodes CASTPQGYSGNTIYF.

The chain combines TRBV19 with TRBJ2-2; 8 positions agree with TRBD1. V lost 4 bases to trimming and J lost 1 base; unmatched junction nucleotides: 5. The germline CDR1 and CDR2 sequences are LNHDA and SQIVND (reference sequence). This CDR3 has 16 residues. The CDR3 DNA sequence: TGTGCCAGTAGTACGGACGGGACAGGGAACACCGGGGAGCTGTTTTTT. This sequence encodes CASSTDGTGNTGELFF.

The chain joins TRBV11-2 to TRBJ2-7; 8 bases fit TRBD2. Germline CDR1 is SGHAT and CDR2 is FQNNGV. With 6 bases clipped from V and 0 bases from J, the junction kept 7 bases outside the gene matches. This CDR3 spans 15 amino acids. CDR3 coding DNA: TGTGCCAGCAGACCGGGACTAGGGAACTCCTACGAGCAGTACTTC. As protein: CASRPGLGNSYEQYF.

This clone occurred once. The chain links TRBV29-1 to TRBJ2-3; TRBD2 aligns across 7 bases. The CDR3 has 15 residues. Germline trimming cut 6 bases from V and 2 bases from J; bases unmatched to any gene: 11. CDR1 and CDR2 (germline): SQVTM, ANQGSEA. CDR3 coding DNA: TGCAGCGTCGGGACTCGCGGGAGATACACAGATACGCAGTATTTT. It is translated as CSVGTRGRYTDTQYF.

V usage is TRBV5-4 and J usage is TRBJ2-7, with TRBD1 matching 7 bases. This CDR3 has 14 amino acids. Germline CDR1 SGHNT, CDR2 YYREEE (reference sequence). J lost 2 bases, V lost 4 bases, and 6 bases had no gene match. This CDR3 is CASSNNRGAYEQYF. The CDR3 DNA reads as TGTGCCAGCAGCAACAACAGGGGTGCCTACGAGCAGTACTTC. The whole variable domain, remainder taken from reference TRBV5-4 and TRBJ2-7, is ETGVTQSPTHLIKTRGQQVTLRCSSQSGHNTVSWYQQALGQGPQFIFQYYREEENGRGNFPPRFSGLQFPNYSSELNVNALELDDSALYLCASSNNRGAYEQYFGPGTRLTVT.

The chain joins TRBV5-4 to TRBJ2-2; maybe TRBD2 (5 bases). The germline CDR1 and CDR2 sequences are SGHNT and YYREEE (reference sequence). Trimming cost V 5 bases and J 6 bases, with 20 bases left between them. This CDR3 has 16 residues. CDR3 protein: CASRTTGGSVPGELFF. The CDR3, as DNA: TGTGCCAGCAGAACGACCGGAGGCTCAGTTCCCGGGGAGCTGTTTTTT. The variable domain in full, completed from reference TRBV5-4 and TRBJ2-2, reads ETGVTQSPTHLIKTRGQQVTLRCSSQSGHNTVSWYQQALGQGPQFIFQYYREEENGRGNFPPRFSGLQFPNYSSELNVNALELDDSALYLCASRTTGGSVPGELFFGEGSRLTVL.

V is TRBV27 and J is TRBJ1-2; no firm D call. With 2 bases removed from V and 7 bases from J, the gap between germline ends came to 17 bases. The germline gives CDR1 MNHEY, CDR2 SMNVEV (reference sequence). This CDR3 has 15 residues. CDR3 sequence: CASSLLGPDLSGYTF. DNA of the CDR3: TGTGCCAGCAGTTTACTGGGCCCCGACCTCAGTGGCTACACCTTC.

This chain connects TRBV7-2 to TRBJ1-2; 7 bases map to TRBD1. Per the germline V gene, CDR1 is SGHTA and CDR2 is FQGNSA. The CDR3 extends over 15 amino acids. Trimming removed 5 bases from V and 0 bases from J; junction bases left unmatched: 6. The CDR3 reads CASSPGTVANYGYTF. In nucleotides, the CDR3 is TGTGCCAGCAGCCCCGGGACAGTCGCTAACTATGGCTACACCTTC.

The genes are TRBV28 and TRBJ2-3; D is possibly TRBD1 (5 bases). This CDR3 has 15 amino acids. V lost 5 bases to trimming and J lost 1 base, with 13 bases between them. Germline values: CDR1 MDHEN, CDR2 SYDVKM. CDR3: CASSPPGARTDTQYF. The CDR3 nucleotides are TGTGCCAGCAGTCCCCCTGGGGCTCGCACAGATACGCAGTATTTT.

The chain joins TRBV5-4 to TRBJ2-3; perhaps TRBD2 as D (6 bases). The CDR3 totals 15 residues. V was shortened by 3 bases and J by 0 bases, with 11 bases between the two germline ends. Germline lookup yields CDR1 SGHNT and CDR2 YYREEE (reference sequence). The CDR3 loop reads CASSYLASSTDTQYF. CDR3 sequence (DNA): TGTGCCAGCAGCTACCTAGCGTCGAGCACAGATACGCAGTATTTT.

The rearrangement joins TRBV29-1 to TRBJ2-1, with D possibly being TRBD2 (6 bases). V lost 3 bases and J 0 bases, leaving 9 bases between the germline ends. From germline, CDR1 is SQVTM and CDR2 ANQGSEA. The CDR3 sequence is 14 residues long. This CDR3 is CSVEDYRSYNEQFF. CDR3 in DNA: TGCAGCGTTGAGGACTACCGCTCCTACAATGAGCAGTTCTTC.